Listed here are 19 T cell receptor beta chains from one sample, sequenced in a study of T cells in Graves' hyperthyroidism and ophthalmopathy. Using RNA transcripts as the source, TCR beta CDR3 regions were amplified. TCR CDR3 underwent first-round RT-PCR with the HTBI primer set. TCRdb analysed the multiplex PCR reads with MiXCR anew, one entry per CDR3 protein. Among 650,000 to 700,000 distinct CDR3 sequences listed, around 15% were seen once. The specimen was blood. These receptors came from a man aged 50 to 59 with Graves' hyperthyroidism.

As for this clonotype: A much larger clone sits a single nucleotide away, making a read error possible. The chain joins TRBV18 to TRBJ2-2; D is possibly TRBD1 (6 bases). CDR1 is KGHSH and CDR2 is LQKENI in the germline V gene. The CDR3 runs 15 residues. V lost 6 bases to trimming and J lost 4 bases, with 15 bases between them. CDR3 sequence: CASSQWTVGTGELFF. The CDR3 DNA reads as TGTGCCAGCTCCCAATGGACAGTAGGCACCGGGGAGCTGTTTTTT.

Ten or more counts support this clonotype. The genes are TRBV28 and TRBJ2-5; perhaps TRBD1 as D (6 bases). Trimming took off 5 bases at V and 4 bases at J, with 14 bases between the two ends. Germline CDR1 is MDHEN and CDR2 is SYDVKM. CDR3 length: 14 residues. CDR3 in amino acids: CASSPGTTRETQYF. CDR3 nucleotides: TGTGCCAGCAGTCCTGGGACAACCCGAGAGACCCAGTACTTC. Full variable domain (missing parts from reference TRBV28 and TRBJ2-5): DVKVTQSSRYLVKRTGEKVFLECVQDMDHENMFWYRQDPGLGLRLIYFSYDVKMKEKGDIPEGYSVSREKKERFSLILESASTNQTSMYLCASSPGTTRETQYFGPGTRLLVL.

A remark on this clonotype: Just one base apart from a much larger clone, this may be a read error. V and J are TRBV10-3 and TRBJ2-1; 8 positions agree with TRBD2. Germline values: CDR1 ENHRY, CDR2 SYGVKD. The CDR3 spans 17 residues. This CDR3 reads CAISESDERELKYEQSF. The DNA for the CDR3 is TGTGCCATCAGTGAGTCAGACGAGCGGGAGTTAAAATATGAGCAGTCCTTC.

This clonotype turned up a few times. The chain combines TRBV7-2 with TRBJ2-3; D is possibly TRBD1 (5 bases). V lost 7 bases and J 9 bases, leaving 14 bases between the germline ends. The germline CDR1 and CDR2 sequences are SGHTA and FQGNSA. This CDR3 is 12 amino acids long. The CDR3 DNA follows: TGTGCCAGCACCCCAACAAGGGGAACGCAGTATTTT. This sequence encodes CASTPTRGTQYF.

This clonotype was observed a few times. This chain uses TRBV19 with TRBJ2-7; D remains unclear. The V end lost 0 bases, the J end lost 0 bases, and 15 bases lay between the germline ends. The CDR3 covers 17 residues. Per the germline V gene, CDR1 is LNHDA and CDR2 is SQIVND (reference sequence). As DNA, the CDR3 is TGTGCCAGTAGTATAGATCCAGCCCGCGGCAGCTCCTACGAGCAGTACTTC. Translating gives CASSIDPARGSSYEQYF.

Comments on this clonotype: The junction and the germline gene differ at one end; a read error may be behind it. This chain connects TRBV11-2 to TRBJ2-7; TRBD1 matches 7 bases. The germline V gene encodes CDR1 SGHAT and CDR2 FQNNGV. The CDR3 length is 12 residues. CDR3: CVSKEQGHEQYF. CDR3 coding DNA: TGTGTCAGCAAGGAACAGGGGCACGAGCAGTACTTC.

The chain links TRBV4-3 to TRBJ2-7; 7 bases line up with TRBD2. The CDR3 consists of 14 residues. V was pared by 4 bases and J by 2 bases, with 5 bases of the junction left unmatched. Germline CDR1 is LGHNA and CDR2 is YSLEER. The CDR3 sequence: CASSPGAGAYEQYF. The CDR3 DNA reads as TGCGCCAGCAGCCCTGGTGCGGGAGCCTACGAGCAGTACTTC.

Many counts were recorded for this clonotype. The chain carries TRBV2 and TRBJ2-2; the D gene could be TRBD1 or TRBD2 (6 bases each). Germline assignment: CDR1 SNHLY and CDR2 FYNNEI. This CDR3 comprises 14 residues. Trimming stripped 2 bases from V and 5 bases from J, with 9 bases between. CDR3 residues: CASSERGHTGELFF. CDR3 coding DNA: TGTGCCAGCAGTGAACGGGGGCATACCGGGGAGCTGTTTTTT.

This sequence joins TRBV6-1 and TRBJ2-1; 7 nucleotides line up with TRBD1. Germline values: CDR1 MNHNS, CDR2 SASEGT. The trim removed 5 bases at V and 4 bases at J, leaving 11 bases unmatched. The CDR3 sequence is 16 residues long. This CDR3 reads CASSLKPGQSYNEQFF. Here the CDR3 DNA reads TGTGCCAGCAGTTTGAAACCGGGACAGAGTTACAATGAGCAGTTCTTC.

This clonotype was counted at least ten times. The J gene is TRBJ2-5, the V gene TRBV27; 8 positions agree with TRBD1. Germline loops: CDR1 MNHEY, CDR2 SMNVEV (reference sequence). J gave up 5 bases and V 3 bases, and 8 bases lay outside the gene matches. The CDR3 covers 15 residues. The DNA of the CDR3 is TGTGCCAGCAGTTTCGACCGGACAGGGAAGGAGACCCAGTACTTC. It encodes CASSFDRTGKETQYF.

In this sample, this clonotype turned up many times. The chain joins TRBV15 to TRBJ2-3; perhaps TRBD2 as D (6 bases). Trimming took off 0 bases at V and 4 bases at J, with 14 bases between the two ends. The CDR3 is 16 amino acids. The germline gives CDR1 LNHNV, CDR2 YYDKDF (reference sequence). CDR3 DNA sequence: TGTGCCACCAGCAGAGATCAGGGCGGAGGGGCAGATACGCAGTATTTT. Translated, it gives CATSRDQGGGADTQYF.

This clonotype was seen only a few times. The chain uses TRBV3-1 and TRBJ2-7; TRBD1 agrees at 9 bases. Germline V lookup: CDR1 LGHDT, CDR2 YNNKEL (reference sequence). Trimming cost V 5 bases and J 7 bases; bases outside gene matches: 12. This CDR3 has 15 residues. CDR3 DNA: TGTGCCAGCAGCAAAAGTCCACAGGGGGCAGATGAGCAGTACTTC. This encodes CASSKSPQGADEQYF.

In this sample, this clonotype turned up a few times. The V call is TRBV30, the J call TRBJ2-7; 7 bases fit TRBD1. The CDR3 runs 13 residues. Germline loops: CDR1 GTSNPN, CDR2 SVGIG (reference sequence). With V trimmed by 1 base and J by 5 bases, 5 bases remained unmatched. In DNA, the CDR3 is TGTGCCTGGAGTGGACAGGGTAGCGACGAGCAGTACTTC. Translating it yields CAWSGQGSDEQYF.

The table lists this clonotype with a few counts. This chain joins TRBV20-1 and TRBJ2-1; D gene unclear. CDR1 and CDR2 from the germline V gene are DFQATT and SNEGSKA (reference sequence). The V end was cut by 1 base, the J end by 4 bases, with 17 bases between. The CDR3 totals 16 residues. The CDR3 DNA follows: TGCAGTGCTAGAGGCCCTCAGGCGGTTCAATACAATGAGCAGTTCTTC. Protein product: CSARGPQAVQYNEQFF.

The chain joins TRBV4-1 to TRBJ2-3; TRBD2 matches 8 bases. This CDR3 contains 17 residues. The V gene's germline CDR1 is MGHRA and CDR2 YSYEKL. V shed 3 bases, J shed 1 base, and the junction held 9 bases outside the gene matches. CDR3 nucleotides: TGCGCCAGCAGCCATAGCGGGAACGGGTCGGGCACAGATACGCAGTATTTT. Translating gives CASSHSGNGSGTDTQYF.

This clonotype was recorded many times. The chain has TRBV19 and TRBJ1-2; no firm D call. V was cut by 7 bases and J by 6 bases, with 21 bases left in between. The germline V gene encodes CDR1 LNHDA and CDR2 SQIVND (reference sequence). The CDR3 consists of 15 residues. The CDR3 DNA is TGTGCCAGTACCTTACCGACGGGGAGGGAGGATGGCTACACCTTC. Encoded protein: CASTLPTGREDGYTF.

At least ten counts were recorded for this clonotype. This sequence joins TRBV28 and TRBJ2-7; no reliable D call. The CDR3 length is 14 residues. The germline V gene encodes CDR1 MDHEN and CDR2 SYDVKM. Trimming cost V 2 bases and J 2 bases, with 10 bases left between them. CDR3 loop: CASSLRHGPYEQYF. DNA of the CDR3: TGTGCCAGCAGTTTACGCCACGGCCCCTACGAGCAGTACTTC.

Ten or more counts support this clonotype. The V and J genes are TRBV2 and TRBJ1-2; D not resolved. The V end lost 7 bases, the J end lost 1 base, and 13 bases lay between the germline ends. Germline assignment: CDR1 SNHLY and CDR2 FYNNEI. The CDR3 has 14 residues. DNA of the CDR3: TGTGCCAGCACCCAGGACGGCCTTAACTATGGCTACACCTTC. Translated: CASTQDGLNYGYTF.

A remark on this clonotype: A much larger clone lies one base from this, so it may be a read error. The rearrangement joins TRBV6-2 or TRBV6-3 to TRBJ2-1; D call uncertain. The CDR3 spans 13 residues. CDR1 MNHEY and CDR2 SVGEGT come from the germline V gene. As DNA, the CDR3 is TGTGCCAGCAGTTCCCGCTCCTACAATGTGCAGTTCTTC. Amino acids: CASSSRSYNVQFF.